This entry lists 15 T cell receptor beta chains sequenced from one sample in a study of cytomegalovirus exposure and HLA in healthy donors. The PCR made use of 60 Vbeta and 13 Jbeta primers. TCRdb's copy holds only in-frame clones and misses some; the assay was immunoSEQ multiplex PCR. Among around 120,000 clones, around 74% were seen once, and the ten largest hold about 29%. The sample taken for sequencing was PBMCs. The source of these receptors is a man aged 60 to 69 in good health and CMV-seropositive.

The CDR3 coding sequence is TGTGCCAGCAGCTTGGCAGAAAAAGAGACCCAGTACTTC. It encodes CASSLAEKETQYF. The chain carries TRBV7-7 and TRBJ2-5; no reliable D call. This CDR3 is built from 13 residues. Trimming pared 3 bases from V and 3 bases from J, leaving 8 bases between. Germline CDR1 and CDR2: SSHAT and FNYEAQ (reference sequence). Combining the CDR3 with reference TRBV7-7 and TRBJ2-5 gives the whole variable domain GAGVSQSPRYKVTKRGQDVTLRCDPISSHATLYWYQQALGQGPEFLTYFNYEAQPDKSGLPSDRFSAERPEGSISTLTIQRTEQRDSAMYRCASSLAEKETQYFGPGTRLLVL.

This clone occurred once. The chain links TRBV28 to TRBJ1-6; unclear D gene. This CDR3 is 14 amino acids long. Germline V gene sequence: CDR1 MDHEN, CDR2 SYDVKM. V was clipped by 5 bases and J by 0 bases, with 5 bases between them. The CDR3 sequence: CASSGSSYNSPLHF. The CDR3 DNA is TGTGCCAGCAGTGGGAGCTCCTATAATTCACCCCTCCACTTT.

The CDR3: CASSEDSYNEQFF. In DNA form, the CDR3 reads TGTGCCAGCAGCGAAGACAGCTACAATGAGCAGTTCTTC. V is TRBV7-7 and J is TRBJ2-1; D is possibly TRBD1 (5 bases). The CDR3 consists of 13 residues. The V end was cut by 5 bases, the J end by 3 bases, with 8 bases between. Germline lookup yields CDR1 SSHAT and CDR2 FNYEAQ (reference sequence). Together with reference TRBV7-7 and TRBJ2-1, the CDR3 gives the full variable domain: GAGVSQSPRYKVTKRGQDVTLRCDPISSHATLYWYQQALGQGPEFLTYFNYEAQPDKSGLPSDRFSAERPEGSISTLTIQRTEQRDSAMYRCASSEDSYNEQFFGPGTRLTVL.

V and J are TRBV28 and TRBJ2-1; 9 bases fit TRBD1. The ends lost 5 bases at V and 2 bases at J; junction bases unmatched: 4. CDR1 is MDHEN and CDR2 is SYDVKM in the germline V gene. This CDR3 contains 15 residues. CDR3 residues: CASSMDRGAYNEQFF. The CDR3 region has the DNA TGTGCCAGCAGTATGGACAGGGGCGCCTACAATGAGCAGTTCTTC. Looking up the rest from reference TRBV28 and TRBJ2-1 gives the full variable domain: DVKVTQSSRYLVKRTGEKVFLECVQDMDHENMFWYRQDPGLGLRLIYFSYDVKMKEKGDIPEGYSVSREKKERFSLILESASTNQTSMYLCASSMDRGAYNEQFFGPGTRLTVL.

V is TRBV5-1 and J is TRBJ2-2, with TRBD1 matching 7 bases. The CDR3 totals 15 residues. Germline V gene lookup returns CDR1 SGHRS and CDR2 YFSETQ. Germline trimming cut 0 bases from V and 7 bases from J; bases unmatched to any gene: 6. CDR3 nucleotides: TGCGCCAGCAGCTTGGGACAGGGCCTCGGCGGGGAGCTGTTTTTT. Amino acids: CASSLGQGLGGELFF.

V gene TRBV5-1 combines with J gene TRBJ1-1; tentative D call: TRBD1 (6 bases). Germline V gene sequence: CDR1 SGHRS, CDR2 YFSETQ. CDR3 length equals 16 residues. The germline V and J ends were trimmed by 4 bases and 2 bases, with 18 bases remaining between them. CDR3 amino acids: CASSRTAGNLNTEAFF. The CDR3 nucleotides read TGCGCCAGCAGCCGGACAGCCGGCAACCTTAACACTGAAGCTTTCTTT.

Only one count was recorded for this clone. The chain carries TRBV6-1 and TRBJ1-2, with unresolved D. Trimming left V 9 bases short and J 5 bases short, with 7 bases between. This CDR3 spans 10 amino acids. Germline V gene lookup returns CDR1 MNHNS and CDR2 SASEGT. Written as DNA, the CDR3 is TGTGCCAGTTACAGATATGGCTACACCTTC. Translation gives CASYRYGYTF.

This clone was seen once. CDR3 loop: CASSVGQGQPQHF. CDR3 in DNA: TGTGCCAGCAGCGTAGGACAGGGACAGCCCCAGCATTTT. The rearrangement links TRBV9 to TRBJ1-5; 7 nucleotides line up with TRBD1. This CDR3 region has 13 residues. Germline V gene data show CDR1 as SGDLS and CDR2 as YYNGEE. After removal of 0 bases from V and 7 bases from J, the junction contained 1 base not matched to a gene.

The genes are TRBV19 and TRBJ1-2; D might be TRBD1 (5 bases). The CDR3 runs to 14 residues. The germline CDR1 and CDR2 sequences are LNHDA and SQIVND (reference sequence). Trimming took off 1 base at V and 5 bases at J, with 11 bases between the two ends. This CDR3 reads CASSIAKQDYGYTF. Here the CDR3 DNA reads TGTGCCAGTAGTATAGCAAAACAGGATTATGGCTACACCTTC.

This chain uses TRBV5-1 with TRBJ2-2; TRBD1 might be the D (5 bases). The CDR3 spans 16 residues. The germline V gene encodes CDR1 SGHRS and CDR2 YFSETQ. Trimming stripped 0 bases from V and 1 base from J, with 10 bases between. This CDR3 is CASSLGRGLNTGELFF. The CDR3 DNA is TGCGCCAGCAGCTTGGGAAGGGGTCTGAACACCGGGGAGCTGTTTTTT.

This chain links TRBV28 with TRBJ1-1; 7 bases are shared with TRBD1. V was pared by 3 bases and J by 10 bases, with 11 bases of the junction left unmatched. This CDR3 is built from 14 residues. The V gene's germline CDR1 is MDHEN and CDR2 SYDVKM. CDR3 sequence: CASSFSRGDEGAFF. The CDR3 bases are TGTGCCAGCAGTTTCTCCAGGGGGGACGAAGGAGCTTTCTTT.

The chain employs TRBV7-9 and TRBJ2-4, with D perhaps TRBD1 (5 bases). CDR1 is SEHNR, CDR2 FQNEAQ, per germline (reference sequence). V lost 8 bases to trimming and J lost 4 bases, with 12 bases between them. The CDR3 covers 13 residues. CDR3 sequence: CASARQGKNIQYF. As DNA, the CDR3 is TGTGCCAGCGCACGGCAGGGTAAAAACATTCAGTACTTC.

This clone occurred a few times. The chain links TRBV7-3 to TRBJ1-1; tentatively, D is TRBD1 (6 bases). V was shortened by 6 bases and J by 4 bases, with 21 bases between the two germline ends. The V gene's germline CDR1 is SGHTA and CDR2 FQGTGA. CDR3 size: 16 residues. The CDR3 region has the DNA TGTGCCAGCAGGCTCCGAGCTGGGGGCTCAATCACTGAAGCTTTCTTT. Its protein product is CASRLRAGGSITEAFF.

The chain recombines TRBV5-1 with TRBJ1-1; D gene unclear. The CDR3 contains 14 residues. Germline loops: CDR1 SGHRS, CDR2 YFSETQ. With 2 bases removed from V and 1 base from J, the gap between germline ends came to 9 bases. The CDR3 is CASSFSTGNTEAFF. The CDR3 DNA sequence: TGCGCCAGCAGCTTTTCGACGGGGAACACTGAAGCTTTCTTT.

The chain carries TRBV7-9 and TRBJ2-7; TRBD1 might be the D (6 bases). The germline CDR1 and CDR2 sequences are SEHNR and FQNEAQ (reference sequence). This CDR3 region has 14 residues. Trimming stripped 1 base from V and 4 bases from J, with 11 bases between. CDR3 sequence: CASSLGNREYEQYF. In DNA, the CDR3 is TGTGCCAGCAGCTTAGGCAACAGGGAGTACGAGCAGTACTTC.